This T cell receptor beta chain was captured by sequencing in a study of T cells after yellow fever vaccination. A 5'RACE template-switching step, the method used to make TCR cDNA, added a universal primer site and UMIs. TCRdb passed the 5' RACE reads through MiXCR, listing each CDR3 protein once. This sample has about 500,000 distinct CDR3 sequences, with about a sixth found just once. This clonotype was counted many times. CDR1 is SGHTA, CDR2 FQGNSA, per germline. V was cut by 4 bases and J by 2 bases, with 7 bases left in between. This CDR3 contains 13 residues. The sequences come from PBMCs, collected around 5 days after the first yellow fever vaccination. This receptor was identified in a man between 18 and 29 years old who received the YFV17D yellow fever vaccine. J is TRBJ2-3 and V is TRBV7-2, with no clear D. CDR3 amino acids: CASSSLPTDTQYF. In DNA form, the CDR3 reads TGTGCCAGCAGCTCCCTTCCCACAGATACGCAGTATTTT.